This TCR beta chain came from a study of Graves' ophthalmopathy and Graves' hyperthyroidism. Study as a whole: The authors defined stable hyperthyroidism as no ophthalmopathy within 18 months of follow-up.

This clonotype was detected a few times. The V and J ends lost 5 bases and 0 bases, in that order; junction bases with no gene match: 10. The CDR3 is made up of 16 amino acids. Germline CDR1 is SEHNR and CDR2 is FQNEAQ (reference sequence). Researchers took RNA transcripts and amplified TCR beta CDR3 regions from them. RT-PCR was first run with HTBI primers, then multiplex PCR in a second round. TCRdb re-called the multiplex PCR reads with MiXCR, one entry per CDR3 protein. The data show a few hundred thousand distinct CDR3 sequences, roughly 39% seen once. This receptor was obtained from an adult man with Graves' hyperthyroidism. The chain links TRBV7-9 to TRBJ2-7; 7 nucleotides align to TRBD2. Sequencing was performed on peripheral blood or thyroid tissue (not recorded which). CDR3 region: CASSPGEGMGSYEQYF. The DNA for the CDR3 is TGTGCCAGCAGCCCCGGGGAGGGTATGGGCTCCTACGAGCAGTACTTC.